The rows below give T cell receptor beta chains drawn from one sample of a study of PD-1 blockade in classical Hodgkin lymphoma. Only in-frame clones appear in the TCRdb table, and some are missing; sequencing was by immunoSEQ multiplex PCR. This sample has roughly 25,000 clones, with around 83% found just once. Sequenced here: CD4+ T cells from blood, sampled at baseline. All receptors come from a human donor with classical Hodgkin lymphoma. The CDR3 runs from the conserved cysteine through the conserved F or W. D genes are given only for firm matches.

V gene,D gene,J gene,CDR3 protein,CDR3 DNA
TRBV7-9,TRBD1,TRBJ1-2,CASSFTGVQGYTF,TGTGCCAGCAGTTTTACAGGGGTGCAGGGCTACACCTTC
TRBV4-2,TRBD1,TRBJ2-3,CASSQIGTASITDTQYF,TGTGCCAGCAGCCAAATAGGGACAGCCAGTATCACAGATACGCAGTATTTT
TRBV4-1,NA,TRBJ1-6,CASSQDGGSPLHF,TGCGCCAGCAGCCAAGATGGGGGTTCACCCCTCCACTTT
TRBV2,TRBD1,TRBJ2-1,CASSPDRVSYNEQFF,TGTGCCAGCAGTCCGGACAGGGTGTCCTACAATGAGCAGTTCTTC
TRBV5-1,TRBD2,TRBJ2-7,CASSLEGGGAYEQYF,TGCGCCAGCAGCTTGGAGGGCGGGGGGGCCTACGAGCAGTACTTC
TRBV13,NA,TRBJ2-7,CASSLGGPAPGDEQYF,TGTGCCAGCAGCTTAGGCGGCCCAGCCCCAGGGGACGAGCAGTACTTC
TRBV5-1,NA,TRBJ2-7,CASRAGDPYEQYF,TGCGCCAGCCGCGCCGGGGACCCCTACGAGCAGTACTTC
TRBV6-1,NA,TRBJ1-2,CASRGGPGYGYTF,TGTGCCAGCAGAGGAGGGCCGGGGTATGGCTACACCTTC
TRBV19,NA,TRBJ1-1,CASSLQPNTEAFF,TGTGCCAGTAGTTTGCAGCCGAACACTGAAGCTTTCTTT
TRBV6-5,NA,TRBJ1-5,CASRGQNNQPQHF,TGTGCCAGCAGAGGACAGAACAATCAGCCCCAGCATTTT
TRBV4-2,TRBD1,TRBJ1-2,CASSLARTGGEFNYGYTF,TGTGCCAGCAGCCTAGCCAGGACAGGGGGCGAATTCAACTATGGCTACACCTTC
TRBV6-6,NA,TRBJ1-3,CASSFGNSGNTIYF,TGTGCCAGCAGTTTCGGTAACTCTGGAAACACCATATATTTT
TRBV9,NA,TRBJ2-3,CASSVDRGAGSADTQYF,TGTGCCAGCAGCGTAGATAGGGGGGCAGGGTCCGCAGATACGCAGTATTTT